A single T cell receptor beta chain is shown here with its context. This entry belongs to a study of siplizumab effects on memory and regulatory T cells. The germline gives CDR1 MGHDK, CDR2 SYGVNS. Trimming cost V 0 bases and J 5 bases; bases outside gene matches: 6. This CDR3 has 17 residues. Profiled with immunoSEQ multiplex PCR; TCRdb holds only in-frame clones, not every one. The sample records about 100,000 clones, 94% being singletons. The J gene is TRBJ2-3, the V gene TRBV25-1; 12 positions match TRBD2. This TCR derives from a human donor in good health. Sequenced sample: Tregs sorted from blood. DNA of the CDR3: TGTGCCAGCAGTGAATATACTCCGGGACTAGCGGGAGATACGCAGTATTTT. Encoded protein: CASSEYTPGLAGDTQYF.